These 26 T cell receptor beta chains came from one sample sequenced in a study of monozygotic twins with inflammatory bowel disease. TCRdb reanalyzed the 5' RACE reads and collapses them to one entry per CDR3 protein, without DNA. The listing contains 70,000 to 95,000 distinct CDR3 sequences. Sequenced material: blood. The receptors were sampled from a human donor with ulcerative colitis or Crohn's disease, or a healthy co-twin of an affected twin (not recorded which).

V and J are TRBV12-3 or TRBV12-4 and TRBJ1-2. There are 14 residues in the CDR3. The CDR3 protein is CASSFAGNYYGYTF.

V gene TRBV5-1 combines with J gene TRBJ1-2; checking the TCRdb D call of TRBD1 is not possible without DNA. From germline, CDR1 is SGHRS and CDR2 YFSETQ. CDR3 size: 15 residues. Here the CDR3 reads CASSLGQGATDGYTF.

V and J are TRBV5-1 and TRBJ2-7; without DNA, the TCRdb call of TRBD2 cannot be checked. Germline CDR1 is SGHRS and CDR2 is YFSETQ. This CDR3 comprises 14 residues. The CDR3 spells CASSFDGPTYEQYF.

This sequence joins TRBV18 and TRBJ2-3; TCRdb's D call of TRBD1 is untestable without DNA. The CDR3 totals 15 residues. Germline CDR1 reads KGHSH; CDR2 reads LQKENI. CDR3: CASSPIQGAHDTQYF.

V and J are TRBV20-1 and TRBJ2-3; there is no DNA to check the TCRdb D call of TRBD2. CDR3 length: 16 residues. Germline CDR1 DFQATT, CDR2 SNEGSKA (reference sequence). CDR3 loop: CSAGGAAARPTDTQYF.

The chain combines TRBV12-3 or TRBV12-4 with TRBJ1-2. The CDR3 is made up of 13 amino acids. This chain's CDR3 is CASGPVGGYGYTF.

CDR3 protein: CASSSTGVQQPQHF. The chain couples TRBV5-4 to TRBJ1-5; as DNA is missing, the TRBD1 call by TCRdb cannot be tested. The CDR3 runs to 14 residues. Germline V gene lookup returns CDR1 SGHNT and CDR2 YYREEE (reference sequence).

The chain is built from TRBV7-9 and TRBJ1-3; TCRdb selects TRBD1, and the lack of DNA leaves this call unchecked. This CDR3 contains 14 residues. Germline loops: CDR1 SEHNR, CDR2 FQNEAQ (reference sequence). This CDR3 is CASRHSGVPNTIYF. The full variable domain, its missing parts supplied by reference TRBV7-9 and TRBJ1-3, is DTGVSQNPRHKITKRGQNVTFRCDPISEHNRLYWYRQTLGQGPEFLTYFQNEAQLEKSRLLSDRFSAERPKGSFSTLEIQRTEQGDSAMYLCASRHSGVPNTIYFGEGSWLTVV.

The chain is built from TRBV15 and TRBJ2-7; TCRdb outputs TRBD1, but without DNA this stays unchecked. The CDR3 length is 14 residues. CDR1 and CDR2 (germline): LNHNV, YYDKDF (reference sequence). The CDR3 is CATGTGGSLLEQYF.

This chain joins TRBV20-1 and TRBJ2-1; TCRdb calls TRBD2, which cannot be checked without DNA. The CDR3 is made up of 16 amino acids. In germline, CDR1 is DFQATT, CDR2 SNEGSKA (reference sequence). This CDR3 is CSARGQGPISYNEQFF.

The CDR3 region is CASSLQGESYNEQFF. The chain combines TRBV5-1 with TRBJ2-1; TCRdb designates TRBD1, a call that cannot be tested without DNA. Germline loops: CDR1 SGHRS, CDR2 YFSETQ. The CDR3 spans 15 residues.

The chain couples TRBV2 to TRBJ2-2. The germline CDR1 and CDR2 sequences are SNHLY and FYNNEI. The CDR3 totals 11 residues. The CDR3 sequence is CASSASGELFF.

The chain uses TRBV12-3 or TRBV12-4 and TRBJ1-5; TCRdb lists TRBD1, though no DNA is available to test this call. The length of the CDR3 is 15 residues. The CDR3 reads CASSFYTGGFLNQHF.

This chain connects TRBV7-2 to TRBJ2-2; TCRdb calls TRBD1, which cannot be checked without DNA. The CDR3 is 15 amino acids. Germline V gene sequence: CDR1 SGHTA, CDR2 FQGNSA. The CDR3 protein is CASSLRRVTTGELFF.

The chain joins TRBV5-8 to TRBJ2-1. CDR1 is SGHTS, CDR2 YDEGEE, per germline. The CDR3 contains 12 residues. This CDR3 is CASSLNTLEQFF.

The genes are TRBV5-1 and TRBJ2-3. The CDR3 extends over 13 amino acids. The germline V gene has CDR1 SGHRS and CDR2 YFSETQ. The CDR3 loop reads CASSLSSTDTQYF.

The V call is TRBV3-1, the J call TRBJ1-3. Per the germline V gene, CDR1 is LGHDT and CDR2 is YNNKEL (reference sequence). The CDR3 extends over 14 amino acids. The CDR3 here is CASSPQVSGNTIYF.

The chain recombines TRBV4-1 with TRBJ2-5. Germline V gene lookup returns CDR1 MGHRA and CDR2 YSYEKL. The CDR3 is 15 amino acids. The CDR3 region is CTSSQDLGFQETQYF.

The chain couples TRBV5-1 to TRBJ2-2; absent DNA, TCRdb's TRBD1 call cannot be checked. This CDR3 comprises 16 residues. Germline values: CDR1 SGHRS, CDR2 YFSETQ. This CDR3 is CASSSLPGELAGELFF. Using reference TRBV5-1 and TRBJ2-2 for the parts outside the CDR3, the full variable domain is KAGVTQTPRYLIKTRGQQVTLSCSPISGHRSVSWYQQTPGQGLQFLFEYFSETQRNKGNFPGRFSGRQFSNSRSEMNVSTLELGDSALYLCASSSLPGELAGELFFGEGSRLTVL.

The chain recombines TRBV11-2 with TRBJ2-1; the D call from TCRdb, TRBD2, cannot be confirmed without DNA. Per the germline V gene, CDR1 is SGHAT and CDR2 is FQNNGV. The length of the CDR3 is 15 residues. Here the CDR3 reads CASSLLAGGRNEQFF.

This rearrangement joins TRBV5-1 to TRBJ2-1; the TCRdb call, TRBD2, lacks DNA for checking. This CDR3 has 16 residues. Germline CDR1 SGHRS, CDR2 YFSETQ. The CDR3 reads CASSLRAGGPNNEQFF.

This chain links TRBV12-3 or TRBV12-4 with TRBJ2-7; as DNA is missing, the TRBD2 call by TCRdb cannot be tested. This CDR3 contains 13 residues. The CDR3: CASSFSRRYEQYF.

The chain joins TRBV11-2 to TRBJ2-3. Germline CDR1 SGHAT, CDR2 FQNNGV. The CDR3 totals 12 residues. This CDR3 is CASSLDVGVQYF.

The genes are TRBV18 and TRBJ1-1; TCRdb calls TRBD1, which cannot be checked without DNA. Germline-derived CDR1 and CDR2 are KGHSH and LQKENI. The length of the CDR3 is 14 residues. CDR3 protein: CASSPRGGVAEAFF.

The chain uses TRBV25-1 and TRBJ2-6. The CDR3 spans 16 residues. CDR1 and CDR2 (germline): MGHDK, SYGVNS. The chain's CDR3 is CASSGDRSSGANVLTF.

V is TRBV5-6 and J is TRBJ2-3; TCRdb's D call, TRBD1, is unchecked because there is no DNA. Germline CDR1 is SGHDT and CDR2 is YYEEEE. CDR3 length: 13 amino acids. The CDR3 sequence: CASSFRGADTQYF.